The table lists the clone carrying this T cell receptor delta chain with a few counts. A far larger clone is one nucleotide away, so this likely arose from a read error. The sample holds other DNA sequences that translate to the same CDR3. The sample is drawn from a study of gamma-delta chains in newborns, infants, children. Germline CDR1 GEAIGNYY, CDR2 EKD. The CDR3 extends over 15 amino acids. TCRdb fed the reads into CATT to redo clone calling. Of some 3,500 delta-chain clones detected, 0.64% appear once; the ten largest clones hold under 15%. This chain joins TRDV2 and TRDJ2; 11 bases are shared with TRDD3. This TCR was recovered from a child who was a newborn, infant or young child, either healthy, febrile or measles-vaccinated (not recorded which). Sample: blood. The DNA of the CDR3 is TGTGCTTGTGACACTGGGGGATATTTGACAGCACAACTCTTCTTT. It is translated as CACDTGGYLTAQLFF.